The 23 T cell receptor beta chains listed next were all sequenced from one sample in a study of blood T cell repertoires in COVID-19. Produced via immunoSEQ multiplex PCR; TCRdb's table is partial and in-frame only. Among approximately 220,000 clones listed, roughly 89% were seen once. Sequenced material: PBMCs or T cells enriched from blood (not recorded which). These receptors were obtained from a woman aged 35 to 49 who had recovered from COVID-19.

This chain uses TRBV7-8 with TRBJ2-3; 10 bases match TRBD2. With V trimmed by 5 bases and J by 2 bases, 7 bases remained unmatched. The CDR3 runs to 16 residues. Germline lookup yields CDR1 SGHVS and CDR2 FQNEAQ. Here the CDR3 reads CASSPRSGGVTDTQYF. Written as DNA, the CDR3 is TGTGCCAGCAGCCCACGGAGCGGGGGGGTCACAGATACGCAGTATTTT.

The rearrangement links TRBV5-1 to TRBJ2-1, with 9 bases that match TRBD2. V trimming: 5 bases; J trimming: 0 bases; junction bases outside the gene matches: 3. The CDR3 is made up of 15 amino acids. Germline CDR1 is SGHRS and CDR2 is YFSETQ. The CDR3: CASSLAGSSYNEQFF. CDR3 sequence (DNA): TGCGCCAGCAGTCTAGCGGGAAGCTCCTACAATGAGCAGTTCTTC.

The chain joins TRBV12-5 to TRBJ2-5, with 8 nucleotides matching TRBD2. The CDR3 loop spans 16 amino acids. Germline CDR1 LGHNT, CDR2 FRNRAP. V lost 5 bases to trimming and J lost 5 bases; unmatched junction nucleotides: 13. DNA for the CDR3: TGTGCTAGTGGTCCCCCAGGGAGCGGGAGAGGTGAGACCCAGTACTTC. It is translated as CASGPPGSGRGETQYF.

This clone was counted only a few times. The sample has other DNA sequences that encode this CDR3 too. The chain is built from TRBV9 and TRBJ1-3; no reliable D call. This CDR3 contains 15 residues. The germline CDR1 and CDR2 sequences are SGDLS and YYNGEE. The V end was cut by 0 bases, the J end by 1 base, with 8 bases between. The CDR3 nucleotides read TGTGCCAGCAGCGTAGTCGGAGGGTCTGGAAACACCATATATTTT. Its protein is CASSVVGGSGNTIYF.

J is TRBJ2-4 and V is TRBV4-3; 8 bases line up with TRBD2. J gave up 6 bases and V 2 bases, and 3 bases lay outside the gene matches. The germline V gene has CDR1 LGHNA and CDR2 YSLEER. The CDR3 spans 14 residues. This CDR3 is CASSQSSGLNIQYF. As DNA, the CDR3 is TGCGCCAGCAGCCAATCTAGCGGGCTAAACATTCAGTACTTC.

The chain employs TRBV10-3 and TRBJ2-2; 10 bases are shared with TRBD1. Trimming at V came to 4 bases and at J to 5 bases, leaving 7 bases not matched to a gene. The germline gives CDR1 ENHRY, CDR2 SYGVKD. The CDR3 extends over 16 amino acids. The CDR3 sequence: CAISAGTGARTGELFF. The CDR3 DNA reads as TGTGCCATCAGTGCCGGGACAGGGGCGAGGACCGGGGAGCTGTTTTTT.

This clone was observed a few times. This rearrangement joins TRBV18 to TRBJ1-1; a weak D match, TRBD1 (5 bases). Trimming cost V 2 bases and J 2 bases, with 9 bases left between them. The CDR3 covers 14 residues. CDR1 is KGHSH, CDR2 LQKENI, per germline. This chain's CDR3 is CASSPWTPNTEAFF. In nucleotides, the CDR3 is TGTGCCAGCTCACCATGGACACCTAACACTGAAGCTTTCTTT. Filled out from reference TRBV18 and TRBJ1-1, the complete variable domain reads NAGVMQNPRHLVRRRGQEARLRCSPMKGHSHVYWYRQLPEEGLKFMVYLQKENIIDESGMPKERFSAEFPKEGPSILRIQQVVRGDSAAYFCASSPWTPNTEAFFGQGTRLTVV.

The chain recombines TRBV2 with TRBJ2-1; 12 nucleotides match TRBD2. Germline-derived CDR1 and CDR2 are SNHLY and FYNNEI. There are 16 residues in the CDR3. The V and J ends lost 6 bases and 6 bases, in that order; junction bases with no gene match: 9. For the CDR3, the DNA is TGTGCCAGCAGGAGACTAGCGGGAGATCTACGCAATGAGCAGTTCTTC. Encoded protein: CASRRLAGDLRNEQFF.

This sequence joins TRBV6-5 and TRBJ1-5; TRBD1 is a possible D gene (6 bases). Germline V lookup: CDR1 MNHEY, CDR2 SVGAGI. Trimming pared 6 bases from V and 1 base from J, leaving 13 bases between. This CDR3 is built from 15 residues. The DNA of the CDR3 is TGTGCCAGCAGGGGACACCCAGACAGCAATCAGCCCCAGCATTTT. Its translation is CASRGHPDSNQPQHF.

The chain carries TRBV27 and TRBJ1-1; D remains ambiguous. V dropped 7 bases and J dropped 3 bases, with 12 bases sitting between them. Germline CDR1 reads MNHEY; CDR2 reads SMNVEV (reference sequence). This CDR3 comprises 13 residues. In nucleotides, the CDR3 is TGTGCCAGCAATTCTTTATTTGACACTGAAGCTTTCTTT. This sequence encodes CASNSLFDTEAFF.

The DNA of the CDR3 is TGCAGCGTATCGGACACCAATGGTCTCTACGAGCAGTACTTC. This translates into CSVSDTNGLYEQYF. The gene calls are TRBV29-1 and TRBJ2-7, with a weak D call TRBD1 (5 bases). V was trimmed by 6 bases and J by 3 bases, leaving 18 bases between them. Germline CDR1 SQVTM, CDR2 ANQGSEA. This CDR3 contains 14 residues.

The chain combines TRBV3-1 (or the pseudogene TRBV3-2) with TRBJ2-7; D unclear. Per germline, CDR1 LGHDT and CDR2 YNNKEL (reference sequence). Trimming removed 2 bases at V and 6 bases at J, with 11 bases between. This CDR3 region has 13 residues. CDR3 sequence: CASSQTVGSEQYF. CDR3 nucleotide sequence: TGTGCCAGCAGCCAAACAGTCGGAAGCGAGCAGTACTTC.

As DNA, the CDR3 is TGTGCCTGGAGTCCCGGGACAGGAACCTACGAGCAGTACTTC. Its protein is CAWSPGTGTYEQYF. The chain links TRBV30 to TRBJ2-7; 8 bases map to TRBD1. CDR3 size: 14 residues. The ends lost 2 bases at V and 2 bases at J; junction bases unmatched: 5. The germline V gene encodes CDR1 GTSNPN and CDR2 SVGIG (reference sequence).

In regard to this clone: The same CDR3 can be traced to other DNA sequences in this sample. The CDR3 region has the DNA TGTGCCAGCTCACCGCCCTCTAGCTCCTACAATGAGCAGTTCTTC. It is translated as CASSPPSSSYNEQFF. The J gene is TRBJ2-1, the V gene TRBV18; D is ambiguous. Trimming stripped 3 bases from V and 0 bases from J, with 9 bases between. CDR1 and CDR2 from the germline V gene are KGHSH and LQKENI. This CDR3 has 15 amino acids.

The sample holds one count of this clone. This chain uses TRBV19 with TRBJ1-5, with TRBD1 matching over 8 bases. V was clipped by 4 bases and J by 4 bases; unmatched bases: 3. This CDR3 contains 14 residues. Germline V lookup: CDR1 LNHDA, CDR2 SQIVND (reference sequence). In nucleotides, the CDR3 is TGTGCCAGTAGTACTACAGGGGGGAATCAGCCCCAGCATTTT. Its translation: CASSTTGGNQPQHF.

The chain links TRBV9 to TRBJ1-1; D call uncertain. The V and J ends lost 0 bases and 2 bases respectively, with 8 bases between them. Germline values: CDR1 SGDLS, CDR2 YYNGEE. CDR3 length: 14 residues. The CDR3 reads CASSVALANTEAFF. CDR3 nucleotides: TGTGCCAGCAGCGTAGCACTAGCTAACACTGAAGCTTTCTTT.

The CDR3 spells CASSPSFNYGYTF. Here the CDR3 DNA reads TGTGCCAGCAGCCCCAGTTTTAACTATGGCTACACCTTC. This chain links TRBV11-3 with TRBJ1-2; no clear D gene. Germline V CDR1 and CDR2: SGHNT, YENEEA. This CDR3 is 13 amino acids long. V lost 5 bases to trimming and J lost 1 base, with 8 bases between them.

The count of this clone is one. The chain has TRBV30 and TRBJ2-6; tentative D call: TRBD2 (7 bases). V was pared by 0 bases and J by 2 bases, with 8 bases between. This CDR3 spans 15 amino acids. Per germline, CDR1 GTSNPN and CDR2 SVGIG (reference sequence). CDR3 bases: TGTGCCTGGAGTGTAGGGGGGGCTGGGGCCAACGTCCTGACTTTC. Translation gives CAWSVGGAGANVLTF.

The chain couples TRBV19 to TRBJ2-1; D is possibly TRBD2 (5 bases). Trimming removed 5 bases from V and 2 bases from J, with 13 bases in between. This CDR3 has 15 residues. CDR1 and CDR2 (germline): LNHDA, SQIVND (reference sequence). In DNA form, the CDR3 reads TGTGCCAGTAGTCAAGCAACCGGGGCCTACAATGAGCAGTTCTTC. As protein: CASSQATGAYNEQFF.

CDR3 sequence reads: CAISGDRGHLYEQYF. DNA for the CDR3: TGTGCCATCAGTGGGGACAGGGGACACCTCTACGAGCAGTACTTC. The rearrangement uses TRBV10-3 and TRBJ2-7; 10 positions match TRBD1. CDR1 and CDR2 from the germline V gene are ENHRY and SYGVKD. The ends lost 4 bases at V and 3 bases at J; junction bases unmatched: 6. The CDR3 totals 15 residues.

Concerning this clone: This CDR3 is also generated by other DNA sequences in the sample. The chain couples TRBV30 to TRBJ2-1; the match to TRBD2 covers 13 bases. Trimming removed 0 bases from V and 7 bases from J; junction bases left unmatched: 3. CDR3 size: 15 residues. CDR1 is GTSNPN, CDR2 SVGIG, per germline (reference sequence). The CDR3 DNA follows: TGTGCCTGGAGTGTAGGACTAGCGGGAGTAAATGAGCAGTTCTTC. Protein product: CAWSVGLAGVNEQFF.

CDR3 residues: CASTGLRNQPQHF. The CDR3 nucleotides read TGTGCCAGCACAGGCCTTCGGAATCAGCCCCAGCATTTT. J is TRBJ1-5 and V is TRBV2, with D hard to call. Per germline, CDR1 SNHLY and CDR2 FYNNEI. V was clipped by 7 bases and J by 4 bases, with 11 bases between them. The CDR3 consists of 13 residues.

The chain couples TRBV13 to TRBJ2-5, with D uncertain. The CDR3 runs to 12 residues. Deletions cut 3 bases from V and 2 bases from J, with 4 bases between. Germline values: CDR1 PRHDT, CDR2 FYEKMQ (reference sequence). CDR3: CASSFRQETQYF. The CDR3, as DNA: TGTGCCAGCAGCTTCAGACAAGAGACCCAGTACTTC. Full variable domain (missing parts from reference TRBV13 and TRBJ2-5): AAGVIQSPRHLIKEKRETATLKCYPIPRHDTVYWYQQGPGQDPQFLISFYEKMQSDKGSIPDRFSAQQFSDYHSELNMSSLELGDSALYFCASSFRQETQYFGPGTRLLVL.